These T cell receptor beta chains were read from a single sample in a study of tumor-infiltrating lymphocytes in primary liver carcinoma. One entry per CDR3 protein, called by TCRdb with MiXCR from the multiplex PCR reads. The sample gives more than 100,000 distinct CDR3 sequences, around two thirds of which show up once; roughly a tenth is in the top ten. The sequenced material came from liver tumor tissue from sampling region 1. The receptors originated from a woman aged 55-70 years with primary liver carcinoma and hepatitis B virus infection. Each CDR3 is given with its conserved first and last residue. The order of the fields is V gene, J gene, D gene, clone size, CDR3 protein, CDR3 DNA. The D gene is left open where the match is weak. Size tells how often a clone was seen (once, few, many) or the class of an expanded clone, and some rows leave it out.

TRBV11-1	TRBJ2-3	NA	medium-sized	CASSIGRTDTQYF	TGTGCCAGCAGCATCGGACGTACAGATACGCAGTATTTT
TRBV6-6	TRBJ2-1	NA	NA	CASIYVSVSYNEQFF	TGTGCCAGCATTTACGTATCAGTTTCATACAATGAGCAGTTCTTC
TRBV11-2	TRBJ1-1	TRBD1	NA	CASRSLTGDWNTEPLF	TGTGCCAGCAGATCCTTAACAGGGGATTGGAACACTGAACCTCTCTTT
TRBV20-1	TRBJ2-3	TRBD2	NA	CSARLPSGVTDTQYF	TGCAGTGCTAGGTTACCTAGCGGAGTCACAGATACGCAGTATTTT
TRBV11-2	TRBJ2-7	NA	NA	CASSARGQRSYEQYF	TGTGCCAGCAGTGCCCGGGGACAACGATCCTACGAGCAGTACTTC
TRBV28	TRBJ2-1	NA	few	CASKENQNEQFF	TGTGCCAGCAAAGAGAACCAGAATGAGCAGTTCTTC
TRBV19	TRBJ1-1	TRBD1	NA	CASSIRGQGTEAFF	TGTGCCAGTAGTATAAGGGGGCAAGGCACTGAAGCTTTCTTT
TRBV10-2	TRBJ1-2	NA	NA	CASSVQRDDLNYGYTF	TGCGCCAGCAGTGTCCAAAGGGACGATCTAAACTATGGCTACACCTTC
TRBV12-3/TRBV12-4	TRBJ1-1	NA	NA	CASSLPGGAPNTESLF	TGTGCGAGCAGTTTACCGGGGGGGGCGCCTAACACTGAATCTCTCTTT
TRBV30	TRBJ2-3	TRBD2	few	CAWRGRARTSLHTQYF	TGTGCCTGGAGGGGGAGGGCCCGGACTAGCTTGCATACGCAGTATTTT
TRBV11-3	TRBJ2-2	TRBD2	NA	CASSLARRAGVLFF	TGTGCCAGCAGCTTGGCTAGAAGGGCGGGAGTGCTGTTTTTT
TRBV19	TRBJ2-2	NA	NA	CASRRRGPGSSQTGELFF	TGTGCCAGTAGAAGGAGAGGCCCAGGGTCCTCTCAAACCGGGGAGCTGTTTTTT
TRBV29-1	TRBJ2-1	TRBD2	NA	CSVEGASGKAVSEQFF	TGCAGCGTTGAGGGGGCTAGCGGGAAGGCCGTTAGTGAGCAGTTCTTC
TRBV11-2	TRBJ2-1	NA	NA	CASRLGGPGRSSYIEQFF	TGTGCCAGCAGGTTAGGGGGGCCAGGACGGAGCTCCTACATTGAGCAATTCTTC
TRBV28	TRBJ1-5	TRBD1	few	CASSFTGQARDQPQHF	TGTGCCAGCAGTTTCACCGGACAGGCGCGGGATCAGCCCCAGCATTTT
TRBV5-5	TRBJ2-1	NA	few	CASSFRGRSYNEQFF	TGTGCCAGCAGCTTTCGGGGGAGGTCCTACAATGAGCAGTTCTTC
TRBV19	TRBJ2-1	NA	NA	CASSIPGPLEQFF	TGTGCCAGTAGTATTCCGGGACCGTTGGAGCAGTTCTTC
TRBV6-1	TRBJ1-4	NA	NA	CASSDYHSMFF	TGTGCGAGCAGTGACTACCATAGCATGTTTTTT
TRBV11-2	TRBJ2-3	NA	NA	CDSSLVDRTSTDTQYF	TGTGACAGCAGCTTAGTTGACCGGACTAGCACAGATACGCAGTATTTT
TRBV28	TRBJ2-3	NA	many	CASMTESSTDTQYF	TGTGCCAGCATGACAGAGTCTAGCACAGATACGCAGTATTTT
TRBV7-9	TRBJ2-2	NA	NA	CVSSSRGGTAELFF	TGTGTCAGCAGCTCGAGGGGTGGGACCGCGGAGCTGTTTTTT
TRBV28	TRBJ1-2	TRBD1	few	CASSRPGQGTTNYGYTF	TGTGCCAGCAGCCGACCGGGACAGGGGACGACTAACTATGGCTACACCTTC
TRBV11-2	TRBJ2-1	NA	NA	CAGSLEALTSYQFF	TGTGCCGGCAGCTTAGAGGCCCTGACTAGTTACCAGTTCTTC
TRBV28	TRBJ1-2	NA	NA	CASSLLGTTGVYGYTF	TGTGCCAGCAGTCTCCTCGGGACAACCGGCGTCTATGGCTACACCTTC
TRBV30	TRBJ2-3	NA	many	CAFPGLDGDTQYF	TGTGCCTTCCCAGGACTGGACGGAGATACGCAGTATTTT
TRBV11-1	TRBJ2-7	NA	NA	CASSTSGMVYEQYF	TGTGCCAGCAGCACTAGTGGGATGGTCTACGAGCAGTACTTC
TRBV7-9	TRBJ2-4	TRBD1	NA	CASILGRQGLKNIQYF	TGTGCCAGCATCTTAGGGAGACAGGGGCTCAAAAACATTCAGTACTTC
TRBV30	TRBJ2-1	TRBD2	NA	CAWSAQAGGEQFF	TGTGCCTGGAGTGCTCAAGCGGGAGGTGAGCAGTTCTTC
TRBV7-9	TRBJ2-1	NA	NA	CASNDDYYEQFF	TGTGCCAGCAATGACGACTACTATGAGCAGTTCTTC
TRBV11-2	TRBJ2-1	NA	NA	CTSSIHSGLINRNEQFF	TGTACCAGCAGCATTCACTCGGGGCTCATTAATAGGAATGAGCAGTTCTTC
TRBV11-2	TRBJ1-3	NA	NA	CVSSLDPVPQSTIYF	TGTGTCAGCAGCTTAGATCCCGTACCGCAAAGCACCATATATTTT
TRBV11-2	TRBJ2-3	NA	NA	CASSLRSNTDTQYF	TGTGCCAGCAGCCTCAGGTCTAACACAGATACCCAGTATTTT